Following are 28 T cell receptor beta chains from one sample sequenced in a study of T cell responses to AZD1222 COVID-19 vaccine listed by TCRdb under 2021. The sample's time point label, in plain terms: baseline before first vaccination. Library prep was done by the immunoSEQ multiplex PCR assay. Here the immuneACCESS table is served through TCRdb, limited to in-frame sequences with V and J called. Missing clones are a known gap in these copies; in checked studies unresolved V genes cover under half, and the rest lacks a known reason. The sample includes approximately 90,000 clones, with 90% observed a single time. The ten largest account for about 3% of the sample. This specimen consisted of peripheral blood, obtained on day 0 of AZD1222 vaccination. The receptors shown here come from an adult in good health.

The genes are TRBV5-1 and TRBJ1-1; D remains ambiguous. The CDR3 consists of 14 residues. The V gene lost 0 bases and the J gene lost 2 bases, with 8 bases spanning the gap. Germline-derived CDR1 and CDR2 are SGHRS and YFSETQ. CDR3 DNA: TGCGCCAGCAGCTTGGAGGGAAGAAACACTGAAGCTTTCTTT. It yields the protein CASSLEGRNTEAFF.

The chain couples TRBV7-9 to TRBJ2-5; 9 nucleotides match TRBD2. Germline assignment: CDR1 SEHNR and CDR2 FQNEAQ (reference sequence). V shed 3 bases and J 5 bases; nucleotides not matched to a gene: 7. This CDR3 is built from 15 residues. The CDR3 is CASSFSGTSWETQYF. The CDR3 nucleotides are TGTGCCAGCAGCTTCTCCGGGACTAGCTGGGAGACCCAGTACTTC.

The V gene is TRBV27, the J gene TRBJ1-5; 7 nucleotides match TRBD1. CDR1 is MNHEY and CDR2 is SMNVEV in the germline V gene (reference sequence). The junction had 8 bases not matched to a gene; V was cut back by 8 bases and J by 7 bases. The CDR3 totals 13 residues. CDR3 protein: CASAGTEAQPQHF. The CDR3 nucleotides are TGTGCCAGCGCCGGGACAGAGGCCCAGCCCCAGCATTTT.

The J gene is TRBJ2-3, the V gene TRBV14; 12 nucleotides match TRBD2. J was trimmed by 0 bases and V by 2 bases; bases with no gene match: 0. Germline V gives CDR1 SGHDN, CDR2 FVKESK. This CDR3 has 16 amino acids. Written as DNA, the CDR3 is TGTGCCAGCAGCCAAACTAGCGGGGGGAGCACAGATACGCAGTATTTT. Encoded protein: CASSQTSGGSTDTQYF.

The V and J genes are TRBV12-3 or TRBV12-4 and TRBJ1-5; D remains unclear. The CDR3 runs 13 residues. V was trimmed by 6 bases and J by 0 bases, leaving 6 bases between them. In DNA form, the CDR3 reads TGTGCCAGCAGCTCGATTAGCAATCAGCCCCAGCATTTT. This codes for CASSSISNQPQHF.

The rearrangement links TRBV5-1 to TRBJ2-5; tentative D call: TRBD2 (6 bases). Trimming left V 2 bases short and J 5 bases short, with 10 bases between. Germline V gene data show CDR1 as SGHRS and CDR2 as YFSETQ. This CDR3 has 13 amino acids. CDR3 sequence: CASSFNRGETQYF. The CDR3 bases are TGCGCCAGCAGCTTTAATCGGGGGGAGACCCAGTACTTC.

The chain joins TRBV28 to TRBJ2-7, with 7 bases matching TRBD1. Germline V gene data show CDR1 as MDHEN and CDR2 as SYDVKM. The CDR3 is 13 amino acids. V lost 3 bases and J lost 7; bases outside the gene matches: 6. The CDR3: CASSFGDRWEQYF. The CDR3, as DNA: TGTGCCAGCAGTTTCGGGGACAGATGGGAGCAGTACTTC.

In DNA form, the CDR3 reads TGTGCCAGCAGTTACTCTAAGCGGGTCAGCACAGATACGCAGTATTTT. The encoded protein is CASSYSKRVSTDTQYF. The gene calls are TRBV6-5 and TRBJ2-3, with D possibly TRBD2 on 6 matching bases. Germline assignment: CDR1 MNHEY and CDR2 SVGAGI. Trimming stripped 0 bases from V and 0 bases from J, with 10 bases between. The CDR3 has 16 residues.

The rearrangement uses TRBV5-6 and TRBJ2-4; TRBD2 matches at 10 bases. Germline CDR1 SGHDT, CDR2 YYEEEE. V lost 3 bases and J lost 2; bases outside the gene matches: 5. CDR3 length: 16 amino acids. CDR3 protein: CASSSEAGGPKNIQYF. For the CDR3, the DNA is TGTGCCAGCAGCTCAGAAGCGGGAGGGCCCAAAAACATTCAGTACTTC.

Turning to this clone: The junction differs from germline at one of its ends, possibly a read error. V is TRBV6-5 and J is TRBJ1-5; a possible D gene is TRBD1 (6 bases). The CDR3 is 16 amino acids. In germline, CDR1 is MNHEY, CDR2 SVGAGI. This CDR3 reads CASSYSPGDGKQPQHF. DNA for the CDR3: TGTGCCAGCAGTTACTCCCCAGGGGACGGCAAACAGCCCCAGCATTTT.

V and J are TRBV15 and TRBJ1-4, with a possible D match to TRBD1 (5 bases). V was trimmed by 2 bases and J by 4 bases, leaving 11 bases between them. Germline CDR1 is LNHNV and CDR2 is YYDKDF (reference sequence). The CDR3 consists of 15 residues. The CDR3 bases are TGTGCCACCAGCAGACGGCGGGGGATTAATGAAAAACTGTTTTTT. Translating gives CATSRRRGINEKLFF.

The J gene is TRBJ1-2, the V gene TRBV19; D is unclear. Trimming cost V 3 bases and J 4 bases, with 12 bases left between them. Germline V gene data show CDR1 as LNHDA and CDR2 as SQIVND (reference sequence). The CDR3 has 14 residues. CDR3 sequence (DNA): TGTGCCAGTAGTATGGCTTCAGCTGGCTATGGCTACACCTTC. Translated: CASSMASAGYGYTF. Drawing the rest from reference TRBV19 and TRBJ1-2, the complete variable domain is DGGITQSPKYLFRKEGQNVTLSCEQNLNHDAMYWYRQDPGQGLRLIYYSQIVNDFQKGDIAEGYSVSREKKESFPLTVTSAQKNPTAFYLCASSMASAGYGYTFGSGTRLTVV.

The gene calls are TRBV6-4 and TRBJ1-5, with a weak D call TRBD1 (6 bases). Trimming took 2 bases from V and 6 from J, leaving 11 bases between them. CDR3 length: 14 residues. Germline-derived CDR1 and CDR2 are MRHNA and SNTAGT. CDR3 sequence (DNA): TGTGCCAGCAGTGACGCGGGGGCGCGTCAGCCCCAGCATTTT. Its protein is CASSDAGARQPQHF.

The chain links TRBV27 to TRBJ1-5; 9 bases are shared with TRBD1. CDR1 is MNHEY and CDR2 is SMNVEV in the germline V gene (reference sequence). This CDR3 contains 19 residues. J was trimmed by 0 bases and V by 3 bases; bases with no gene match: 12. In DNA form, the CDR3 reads TGTGCCAGCAGTTTCCTTCAGACAGGGGGTGGTCATAGCAATCAGCCCCAGCATTTT. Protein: CASSFLQTGGGHSNQPQHF.

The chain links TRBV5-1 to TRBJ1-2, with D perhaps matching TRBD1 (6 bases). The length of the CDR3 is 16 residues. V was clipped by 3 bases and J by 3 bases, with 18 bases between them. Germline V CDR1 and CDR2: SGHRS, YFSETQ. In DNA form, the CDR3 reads TGCGCCAGCAGCTCGTACGACAGGAATGTGGACTATGGCTACACCTTC. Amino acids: CASSSYDRNVDYGYTF.

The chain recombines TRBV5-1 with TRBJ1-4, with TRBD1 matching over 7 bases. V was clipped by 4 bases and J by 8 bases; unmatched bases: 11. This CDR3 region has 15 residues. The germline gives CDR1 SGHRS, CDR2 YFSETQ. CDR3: CASSQQGTRPEKLFF. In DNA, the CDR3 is TGCGCCAGCAGCCAACAGGGGACCCGTCCCGAAAAACTGTTTTTT. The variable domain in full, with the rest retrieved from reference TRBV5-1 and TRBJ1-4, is KAGVTQTPRYLIKTRGQQVTLSCSPISGHRSVSWYQQTPGQGLQFLFEYFSETQRNKGNFPGRFSGRQFSNSRSEMNVSTLELGDSALYLCASSQQGTRPEKLFFGSGTQLSVL.

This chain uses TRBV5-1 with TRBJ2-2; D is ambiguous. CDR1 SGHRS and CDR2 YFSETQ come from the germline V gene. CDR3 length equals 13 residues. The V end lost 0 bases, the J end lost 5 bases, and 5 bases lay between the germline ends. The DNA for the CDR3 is TGCGCCAGCAGCTTGGCTAGGACCGGGGAGCTGTTTTTT. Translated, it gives CASSLARTGELFF.

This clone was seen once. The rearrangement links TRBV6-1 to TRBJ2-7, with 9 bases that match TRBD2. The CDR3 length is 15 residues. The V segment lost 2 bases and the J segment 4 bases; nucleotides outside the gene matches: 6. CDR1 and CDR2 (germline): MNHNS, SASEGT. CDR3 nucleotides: TGTGCCAGCAGTGAAAGGCAGCGGGAGGTGTACGAGCAGTACTTC. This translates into CASSERQREVYEQYF.

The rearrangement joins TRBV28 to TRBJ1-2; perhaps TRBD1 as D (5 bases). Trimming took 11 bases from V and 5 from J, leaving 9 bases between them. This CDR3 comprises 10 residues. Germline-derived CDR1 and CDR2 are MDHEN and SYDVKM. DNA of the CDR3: TGTGCCGCAGGGATATATGGCTACACCTTC. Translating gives CAAGIYGYTF.

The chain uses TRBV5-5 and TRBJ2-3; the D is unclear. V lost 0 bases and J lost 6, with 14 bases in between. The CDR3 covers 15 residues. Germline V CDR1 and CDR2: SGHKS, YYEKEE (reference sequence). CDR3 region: CASSLAPQSADTQYF. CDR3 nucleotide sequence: TGTGCCAGCAGCTTGGCCCCTCAGAGCGCGGATACGCAGTATTTT.

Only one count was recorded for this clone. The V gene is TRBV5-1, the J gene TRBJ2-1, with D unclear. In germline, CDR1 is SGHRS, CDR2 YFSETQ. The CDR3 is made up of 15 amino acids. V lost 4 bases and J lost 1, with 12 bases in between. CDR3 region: CASSVDGNSYNEQFF. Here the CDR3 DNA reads TGCGCCAGCAGCGTGGACGGAAATTCCTACAATGAGCAGTTCTTC.

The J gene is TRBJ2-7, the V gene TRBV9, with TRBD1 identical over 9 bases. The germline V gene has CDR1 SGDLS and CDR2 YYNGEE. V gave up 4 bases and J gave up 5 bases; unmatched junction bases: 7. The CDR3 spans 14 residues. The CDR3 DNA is TGTGCCAGCAGCTTGGGGACAGGGTTCAACGAGCAGTACTTC. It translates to CASSLGTGFNEQYF.

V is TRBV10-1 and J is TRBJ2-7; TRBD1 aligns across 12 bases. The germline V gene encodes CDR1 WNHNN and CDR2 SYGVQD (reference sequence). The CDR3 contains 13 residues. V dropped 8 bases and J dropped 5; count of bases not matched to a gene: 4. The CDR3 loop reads CASGTGGFDEQYF. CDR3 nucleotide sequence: TGCGCCAGCGGGACAGGGGGCTTCGACGAGCAGTACTTC.

CDR3 in DNA: TGTGCCAGCAGCCCCCCGCCTAGCGCCAACACCGGGGAGCTGTTTTTT. As protein: CASSPPPSANTGELFF. The chain combines TRBV5-5 with TRBJ2-2, with a tentative D call TRBD2 (6 bases). Germline assignment: CDR1 SGHKS and CDR2 YYEKEE (reference sequence). The V end lost 4 bases, the J end lost 2 bases, and 15 bases lay between the germline ends. The CDR3 sequence is 16 residues long.

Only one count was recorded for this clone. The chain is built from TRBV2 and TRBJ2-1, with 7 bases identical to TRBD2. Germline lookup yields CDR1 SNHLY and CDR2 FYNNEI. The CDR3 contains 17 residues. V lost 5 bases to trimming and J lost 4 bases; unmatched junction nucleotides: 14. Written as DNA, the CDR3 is TGTGCCAGCAGTACCCTAGAGGGAGGGGATACTTACAATGAGCAGTTCTTC. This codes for CASSTLEGGDTYNEQFF.

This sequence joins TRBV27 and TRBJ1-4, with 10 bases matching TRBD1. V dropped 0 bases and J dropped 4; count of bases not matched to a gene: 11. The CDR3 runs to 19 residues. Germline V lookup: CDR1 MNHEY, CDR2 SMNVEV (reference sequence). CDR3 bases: TGTGCCAGCAGTTTATCCACGCTCCCGGACAGGGGGGATAATGAAAAACTGTTTTTT. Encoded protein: CASSLSTLPDRGDNEKLFF.

The DNA for the CDR3 is TGTGCTAGTGGTTACCTTACTAGCGGGGTGGGGGAGACCCAGTACTTC. Protein sequence: CASGYLTSGVGETQYF. V and J are TRBV12-5 and TRBJ2-5; 10 nucleotides align to TRBD2. Germline CDR1 reads LGHNT; CDR2 reads FRNRAP. Unmatched junction bases numbered 10, after V lost 4 bases and J lost 5 bases. This CDR3 region has 16 residues.

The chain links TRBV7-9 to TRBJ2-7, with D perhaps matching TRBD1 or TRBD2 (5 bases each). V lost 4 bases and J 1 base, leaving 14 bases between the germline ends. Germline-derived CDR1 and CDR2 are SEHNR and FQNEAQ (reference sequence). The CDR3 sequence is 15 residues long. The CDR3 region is CASSSGTERSYEQYF. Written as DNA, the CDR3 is TGTGCCAGCAGCTCGGGGACCGAGAGATCCTACGAGCAGTACTTC.